This T cell receptor beta chain was found in a study of cytomegalovirus exposure and HLA in healthy donors. Vbeta (60) and Jbeta (13) primers were used in the PCR. Clones were sequenced by immunoSEQ multiplex PCR, and TCRdb holds only the in-frame ones, with some missing. The sample carries around 160,000 clones, around four fifths recorded once. The CDR3 runs to 14 residues. Between the trimmed V and J ends, which lost 3 bases and 2 bases, there was a span of 8 bases. Germline V gene lookup returns CDR1 MDHEN and CDR2 SYDVKM. V usage is TRBV28 and J usage is TRBJ1-3; tentatively, D is TRBD1 (5 bases). The source material was PBMCs. This clonotype was sampled from a young man in good health and CMV-seropositive. This CDR3 reads CASSFSGPGNTIYF. CDR3 sequence (DNA): TGTGCCAGCAGTTTTTCAGGGCCTGGAAACACCATATATTTT.